One and the same sample provided the 10 T cell receptor beta chains below, sequenced in a study of cytomegalovirus exposure and HLA in healthy donors. Both 60 Vbeta primers and 13 Jbeta primers went into the PCR. Assay: immunoSEQ multiplex PCR; the TCRdb copy retains only in-frame clones and omits some. The profile shows 140,000 or so clones, approximately 81% of them singletons. Sequenced material: PBMCs. The receptors were sampled from a middle-aged woman in good health and CMV-seropositive.

DNA of the CDR3: TGTGCCAGCAGTGAAGTGGGAGGGAATCAGCCCCAGCATTTT. This sequence encodes CASSEVGGNQPQHF. The chain carries TRBV2 and TRBJ1-5; D ambiguous. Trimming removed 1 base from V and 4 bases from J, with 8 bases in between. Germline CDR1 and CDR2: SNHLY and FYNNEI. The CDR3 runs 14 residues.

The genes are TRBV7-2 and TRBJ1-1, with TRBD1 matching 7 bases. The CDR3 is made up of 14 amino acids. The junction had 5 bases not matched to a gene; V was cut back by 5 bases and J by 2 bases. The germline gives CDR1 SGHTA, CDR2 FQGNSA. As DNA, the CDR3 is TGTGCCAGCAGCCCGGGACAGACCAACACTGAAGCTTTCTTT. Protein sequence: CASSPGQTNTEAFF.

This clone was seen many times. V is TRBV7-9 and J is TRBJ2-2; 9 bases fit TRBD1. The V segment lost 1 base and the J segment 5 bases; nucleotides outside the gene matches: 2. Germline CDR1 SEHNR, CDR2 FQNEAQ (reference sequence). CDR3 length: 15 residues. The CDR3 reads CASSLEGTGTGELFF. The CDR3 DNA follows: TGTGCCAGCAGCTTAGAAGGGACAGGGACCGGGGAGCTGTTTTTT.

This rearrangement joins TRBV5-6 to TRBJ2-1, with TRBD1 identical over 9 bases. V lost 0 bases and J lost 3; bases outside the gene matches: 4. CDR1 SGHDT and CDR2 YYEEEE come from the germline V gene. The CDR3 sequence is 16 residues long. The CDR3 sequence is CASSLVGQGNYNEQFF. The CDR3 nucleotides read TGTGCCAGCAGCTTGGTAGGACAGGGGAACTACAATGAGCAGTTCTTC.

This clone has a handful of counts. V usage is TRBV7-9 and J usage is TRBJ1-1; D not resolved. The CDR3 has 13 residues. Germline CDR1 SEHNR, CDR2 FQNEAQ (reference sequence). Trimming left V 5 bases short and J 6 bases short, with 13 bases between. The CDR3: CASSPRGEAEAFF. CDR3 DNA: TGTGCCAGCAGCCCACGTGGGGAGGCTGAAGCTTTCTTT.

This rearrangement joins TRBV18 to TRBJ2-5; TRBD2 agrees at 9 bases. The V and J ends lost 4 bases and 2 bases, in that order; junction bases with no gene match: 2. This CDR3 spans 14 amino acids. CDR1 and CDR2 from the germline V gene are KGHSH and LQKENI. The CDR3 here is CASSLRGGQETQYF. Here the CDR3 DNA reads TGTGCCAGCTCACTGCGGGGGGGACAAGAGACCCAGTACTTC. Based on the CDR3 plus reference TRBV18 and TRBJ2-5, the full variable domain is NAGVMQNPRHLVRRRGQEARLRCSPMKGHSHVYWYRQLPEEGLKFMVYLQKENIIDESGMPKERFSAEFPKEGPSILRIQQVVRGDSAAYFCASSLRGGQETQYFGPGTRLLVL.

The chain couples TRBV30 to TRBJ1-2; 9 nucleotides agree with TRBD1. This CDR3 is 16 amino acids long. CDR1 GTSNPN and CDR2 SVGIG come from the germline V gene (reference sequence). V lost 0 bases, J lost 7 bases, and 12 bases stayed unmatched. The CDR3 DNA reads TGTGCCTGGAGTGTGCCCGGGACAGGGATCAGCGGTGGCTACACCTTC. It codes for CAWSVPGTGISGGYTF.

The rearrangement uses TRBV6-6 and TRBJ2-7; tentatively, D is TRBD2 (6 bases). Trimming took 0 bases from V and 5 from J, leaving 14 bases between them. The CDR3 sequence is 15 residues long. Germline V gene sequence: CDR1 MNHNY, CDR2 SVGAGI (reference sequence). In DNA, the CDR3 is TGTGCCAGCAGTTACTCCGGGGGTTGGACCGACGAGCAGTACTTC. Amino acid sequence: CASSYSGGWTDEQYF.

The chain is built from TRBV6-6 and TRBJ2-7; TRBD2 aligns across 14 bases. The V and J ends lost 2 bases and 2 bases, in that order; junction bases with no gene match: 2. The CDR3 runs 16 residues. The germline CDR1 and CDR2 sequences are MNHNY and SVGAGI (reference sequence). Written as DNA, the CDR3 is TGTGCCAGCAGTTACCCGACTAGCGGGAGGGCCTACGAGCAGTACTTC. Translated, it gives CASSYPTSGRAYEQYF.

The chain joins TRBV6-5 to TRBJ2-1; 7 bases are a match to TRBD1. The junction had 6 bases not matched to a gene; V was cut back by 6 bases and J by 7 bases. Germline loops: CDR1 MNHEY, CDR2 SVGAGI. The CDR3 has 13 amino acids. The CDR3 nucleotides read TGTGCCAGCAGCGAAACGACAGGGAATGAGCAGTTCTTC. Its protein is CASSETTGNEQFF.